This TCR beta chain was identified during a study of identical twins. Each CDR3 protein gets one entry after TCRdb re-called the 5' RACE reads with MiXCR. The sample lists about 720,000 distinct CDR3 sequences, 15% to 20% occurring once. Findings and caveats of the study: Modelling underestimated the level of out-of-frame TCR alpha sharing observed in monozygotic twins.

For this clonotype: Its specificity is not known.

The germline gives CDR1 SGHTA, CDR2 FQGNSA. The germline V and J ends were trimmed by 5 bases and 10 bases, with 12 bases remaining between them. The CDR3 has 12 amino acids. The sample was also linked to a second study, of T cells expressing NK-cell markers.

Sequencing used PBMCs. V gene TRBV7-2 combines with J gene TRBJ1-3; D may be TRBD1 (6 bases). The TCR was taken from a woman under 30 in good health. This CDR3 is CASSLRGRTIYF. For the CDR3, the DNA is TGTGCCAGCAGCCTTAGGGGGAGGACCATATATTTT.